The present T cell receptor (beta chain) was sequenced within a study of shared clonotypes between healthy human individuals. The method was immunoSEQ multiplex PCR; TCRdb's version includes in-frame clones alone and lacks a portion of them. The sample holds roughly 2,300,000 clones, just under 95% seen once. Input material: naive CD4+ T cells from PBMCs. Subset given: CD45RA+ positively selected. This sequence originates from a man in his late teens or twenties in good health. Some clones in this sample may be carry-over from other donors' samples.

The CDR3, as DNA: TGTGCCAGCAGTTTCTTAGCGGGAGGGGGCACAGATACGCAGTATTTT. Protein: CASSFLAGGGTDTQYF. The chain joins TRBV28 to TRBJ2-3; 11 bases agree with TRBD2. V lost 3 bases and J lost 1; bases outside the gene matches: 3. The CDR3 covers 16 residues. Germline-derived CDR1 and CDR2 are MDHEN and SYDVKM.